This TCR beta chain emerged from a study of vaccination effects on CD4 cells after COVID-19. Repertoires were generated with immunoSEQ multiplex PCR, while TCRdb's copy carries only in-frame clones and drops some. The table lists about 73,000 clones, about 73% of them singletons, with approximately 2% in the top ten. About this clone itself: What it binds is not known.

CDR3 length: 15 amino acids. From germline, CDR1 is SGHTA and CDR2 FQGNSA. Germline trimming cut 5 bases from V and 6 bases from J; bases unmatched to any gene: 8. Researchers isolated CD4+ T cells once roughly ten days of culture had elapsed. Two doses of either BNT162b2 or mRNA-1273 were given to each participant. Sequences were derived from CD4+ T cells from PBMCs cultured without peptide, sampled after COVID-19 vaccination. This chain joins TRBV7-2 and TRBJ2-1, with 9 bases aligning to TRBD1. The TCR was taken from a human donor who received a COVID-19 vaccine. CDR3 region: CASSPPGQGRNEQFF. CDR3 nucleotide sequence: TGTGCCAGCAGCCCACCGGGACAGGGACGCAATGAGCAGTTCTTC.